The table lists the clone carrying this T cell receptor (beta chain) with a few counts. This sample stems from a study of blood T cell repertoires in COVID-19. The overall study: The United States, Italy and Spain supplied acute and convalescent COVID-19 samples. Sample material is recorded as cDNA or gDNA derived from T cells, B-cell-depleted T cells, or PBMCs.

Per the authors' pipeline: Amplifying reference gene primers gave estimates of nucleated cell counts. The assay was immunoSEQ multiplex PCR, and TCRdb's table has in-frame clones only and misses some. V and J calls and clone size are as listed in that table; D and trimming were resolved from the DNA. The sample consists of some 120,000 clones, about 90% of them appearing once. The germline V gene has CDR1 MDHEN and CDR2 SYDVKM. This CDR3 has 18 residues. V dropped 5 bases and J dropped 0; count of bases not matched to a gene: 12. The chain carries TRBV28 and TRBJ2-3; 9 nucleotides agree with TRBD2. The receptor comes from a woman aged 50 to 60 who had recovered from COVID-19. Sequencing was carried out using peripheral blood. In DNA form, the CDR3 reads TGTGCCAGCAGTACGGGACTAGCCGTCCTAATGAGCACAGATACGCAGTATTTT. This translates into CASSTGLAVLMSTDTQYF.